This TCR beta chain was observed in a study of graft-versus-host responses after intestinal transplantation. Study as a whole: The recipients all started with anti-thymocyte globulin induction and then took tacrolimus and steroids for around 3 years. General study results and limits: Present in recipient marrow, GvH clones included some that appeared first in ileum or blood.

Data came from immunoSEQ multiplex PCR; TCRdb stores just in-frame clones and leaves some out. The sample lists tens of thousands of clones, about four fifths occurring once. The CDR3 totals 13 residues. The V gene lost 6 bases and the J gene lost 1 base, with 7 bases spanning the gap. CDR1 and CDR2 from the germline V gene are SNHLY and FYNNEI. Points on this clone: Its target is unknown.

This chain uses TRBV2 with TRBJ1-5; tentatively, D is TRBD1 (5 bases). Sample: PBMCs, taken less than 1,400 days after transplant. This TCR was sampled from a human patient who received an intestinal transplant, so some T cells may come from the graft donor. The CDR3 DNA is TGTGCCAGCAGGTGGGGGAGCAATCAGCCCCAGCATTTT. Its translation is CASRWGSNQPQHF.